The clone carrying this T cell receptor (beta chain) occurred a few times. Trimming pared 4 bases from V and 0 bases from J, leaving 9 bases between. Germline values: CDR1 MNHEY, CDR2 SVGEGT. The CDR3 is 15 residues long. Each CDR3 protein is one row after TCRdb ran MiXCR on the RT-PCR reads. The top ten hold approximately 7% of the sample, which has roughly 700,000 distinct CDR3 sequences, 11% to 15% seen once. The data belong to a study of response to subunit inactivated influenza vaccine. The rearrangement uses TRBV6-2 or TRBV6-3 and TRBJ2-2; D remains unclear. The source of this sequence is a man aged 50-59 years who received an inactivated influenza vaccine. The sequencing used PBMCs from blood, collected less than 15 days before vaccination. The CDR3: CASSLLRPNTGELFF. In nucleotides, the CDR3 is TGTGCCAGCAGTTTATTGCGGCCGAACACCGGGGAGCTGTTTTTT.